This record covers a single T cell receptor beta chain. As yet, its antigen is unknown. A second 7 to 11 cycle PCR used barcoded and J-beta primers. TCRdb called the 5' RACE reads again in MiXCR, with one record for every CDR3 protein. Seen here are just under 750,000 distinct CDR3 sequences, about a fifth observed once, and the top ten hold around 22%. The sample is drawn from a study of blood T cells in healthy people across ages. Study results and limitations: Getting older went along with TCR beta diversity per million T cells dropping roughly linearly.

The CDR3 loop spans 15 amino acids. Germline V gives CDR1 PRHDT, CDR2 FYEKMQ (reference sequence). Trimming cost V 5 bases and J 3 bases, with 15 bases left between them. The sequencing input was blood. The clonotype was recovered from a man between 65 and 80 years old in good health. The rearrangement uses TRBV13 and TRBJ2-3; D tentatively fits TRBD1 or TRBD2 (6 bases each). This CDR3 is CASSAATGATDTQYF. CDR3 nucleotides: TGTGCCAGCAGCGCAGCGACGGGGGCGACAGATACGCAGTATTTT.